Following are 22 T cell receptor beta chains from one sample sequenced in a study of human T cells and chemical hapten exposure. Individual cDNA molecules received unique molecular identifiers in the library. From the reads, TCRdb called clonotypes with MiXCR, one entry per CDR3 protein. Counted here are thousands of distinct CDR3 sequences, less than 50% occurring once; the ten biggest clones make up roughly 5.9%. Treatment noted: therapeutic diphenylcyclopropenone sensitization with weekly scalp DPC. Sequencing was performed on whole blood, taken before DPC sensitization or 2, 6, or about 24 weeks after (not recorded which). The receptors here all came from an adult with alopecia areata. Some clones in this sample may be carry-over from other donors' samples. This table probably holds off-target reads from a library built for another chain.

The V call is TRBV5-4, the J call TRBJ1-6, with D possibly being TRBD1 (6 bases). This CDR3 region has 15 residues. Trimming shortened V by 0 bases and J by 8 bases, and 12 bases separated the two germline ends. Germline V gene lookup returns CDR1 SGHNT and CDR2 YYREEE (reference sequence). The CDR3 reads CASSLEAGADSPLHF. CDR3 coding DNA: TGTGCCAGCAGCTTGGAGGCGGGGGCAGATTCACCCCTCCACTTT.

This clonotype turned up a few times. The chain joins TRBV6-2 or TRBV6-3 to TRBJ2-1; D is possibly TRBD2 (6 bases). The CDR3 covers 11 residues. V was clipped by 8 bases and J by 16 bases, with 18 bases between them. Germline CDR1 reads MNHEY; CDR2 reads SVGEGT. DNA for the CDR3: TGTGCCAGCGTTGGGGGGTTCTGGCCATTCTTC. This codes for CASVGGFWPFF.

This clonotype was detected a few times. The J gene is TRBJ2-6, the V gene TRBV29-1; no clear D. The CDR3 sequence is 13 residues long. The V and J ends lost 3 bases and 0 bases respectively, with 3 bases between them. The germline V gene has CDR1 SQVTM and CDR2 ANQGSEA. The CDR3 coding sequence is TGCAGCGTTGATCTCTCTGGGGCCAACGTCCTGACTTTC. Protein: CSVDLSGANVLTF.

The rearrangement joins TRBV7-2 to TRBJ1-2; TRBD1 aligns across 7 bases. The CDR3 runs to 13 residues. Losses at the gene ends were 4 bases for V and 3 bases for J; bases not matched to a gene: 2. Germline-derived CDR1 and CDR2 are SGHTA and FQGNSA. The CDR3 is CASSSGQYYGYTF. The CDR3 DNA reads as TGTGCCAGCAGCTCGGGACAGTACTATGGCTACACCTTC.

This clonotype was seen only a few times. The chain carries TRBV4-1 and TRBJ2-1; the D gene is possibly TRBD1 (6 bases). Germline V lookup: CDR1 MGHRA, CDR2 YSYEKL. The V end was cut by 3 bases, the J end by 9 bases, with 12 bases between. The CDR3 runs 13 residues. The CDR3 spells CASSHPQGSEQFF. The CDR3 nucleotides read TGCGCCAGCAGCCATCCTCAGGGGAGTGAGCAGTTCTTC.

J is TRBJ2-5 and V is TRBV28, with 9 positions matching TRBD1. The CDR3 totals 18 residues. V lost 2 bases to trimming and J lost 5 bases; unmatched junction nucleotides: 15. Per germline, CDR1 MDHEN and CDR2 SYDVKM. The CDR3 DNA follows: TGTGCCAGCAGTTTAGCACCCACCGGGACAGGGTCGGGCGAGACCCAGTACTTC. Translated, it gives CASSLAPTGTGSGETQYF.

V usage is TRBV7-3 and J usage is TRBJ2-5; the D gene is possibly TRBD2 (6 bases). The CDR3 contains 14 residues. Germline lookup yields CDR1 SGHTA and CDR2 FQGTGA. The V end was cut by 4 bases, the J end by 2 bases, with 11 bases between. CDR3 nucleotides: TGTGCCAGCAGCTCCCCCGGGGGACAAGAGACCCAGTACTTC. Its translation: CASSSPGGQETQYF.

The chain combines TRBV10-3 with TRBJ2-1; D gene uncertain. Germline V gene sequence: CDR1 ENHRY, CDR2 SYGVKD. V dropped 7 bases and J dropped 5 bases, with 15 bases sitting between them. This CDR3 has 14 residues. The CDR3 region is CAIKSPLANNEQFF. In DNA form, the CDR3 reads TGTGCCATCAAGAGTCCATTGGCAAACAATGAGCAGTTCTTC.

This clonotype was recorded only once. The V gene is TRBV29-1, the J gene TRBJ2-7, with unresolved D. Trimming took off 1 base at V and 3 bases at J, with 10 bases between the two ends. CDR3 length: 13 residues. From germline, CDR1 is SQVTM and CDR2 ANQGSEA. The CDR3 here is CSVEVRADYEQYF. As DNA, the CDR3 is TGCAGCGTTGAAGTTCGGGCGGACTACGAGCAGTACTTC.

This chain connects TRBV5-1 to TRBJ2-3, with 7 bases aligning to TRBD1. This CDR3 is 14 amino acids long. The V segment lost 7 bases and the J segment 2 bases; nucleotides outside the gene matches: 7. Germline CDR1 SGHRS, CDR2 YFSETQ. The CDR3 sequence is CASCPGGTTDTQYF. The CDR3 DNA reads TGCGCCAGCTGTCCAGGGGGTACCACAGATACGCAGTATTTT.

The chain employs TRBV5-1 and TRBJ2-6; D is uncertain. The CDR3 extends over 15 amino acids. The V end was cut by 3 bases, the J end by 4 bases, with 11 bases between. In germline, CDR1 is SGHRS, CDR2 YFSETQ. The CDR3 region has the DNA TGCGCCAGCAGCTCGTCAGCGTCCGGGGCCAACGTCCTGACTTTC. Protein product: CASSSSASGANVLTF.

The chain couples TRBV2 to TRBJ2-2; 8 nucleotides align to TRBD1. CDR3 length: 16 amino acids. Germline lookup yields CDR1 SNHLY and CDR2 FYNNEI. Trimming cost V 5 bases and J 6 bases; bases outside gene matches: 11. The CDR3 loop reads CASSRTDRGNAGELFF. In nucleotides, the CDR3 is TGTGCCAGCAGTCGGACTGACAGGGGAAATGCCGGGGAGCTGTTTTTT.

This chain links TRBV27 with TRBJ2-2; unclear D gene. Germline CDR1 reads MNHEY; CDR2 reads SMNVEV (reference sequence). The CDR3 spans 14 residues. V was trimmed by 6 bases and J by 4 bases, leaving 12 bases between them. The CDR3 sequence: CASSRINPTGELFF. CDR3 nucleotides: TGTGCCAGCAGCAGGATTAACCCCACCGGGGAGCTGTTTTTT.

V gene TRBV2 combines with J gene TRBJ2-5, with D perhaps TRBD2 (5 bases). Germline V lookup: CDR1 SNHLY, CDR2 FYNNEI. The CDR3 is 14 residues long. The V gene lost 7 bases and the J gene lost 1 base, with 13 bases spanning the gap. CDR3 sequence reads: CASNGPRGQETQYF. CDR3 nucleotide sequence: TGTGCCAGCAATGGGCCCCGGGGCCAAGAGACCCAGTACTTC.

The chain has TRBV7-9 and TRBJ2-7, with TRBD1 as a possible D gene (6 bases). The CDR3 consists of 13 residues. The germline V gene has CDR1 SEHNR and CDR2 FQNEAQ (reference sequence). Deletions cut 3 bases from V and 3 bases from J, with 9 bases between. The CDR3 bases are TGTGCCAGCAGCTTTGGGGGCATCTACGAGCAGTACTTC. As protein: CASSFGGIYEQYF.

This clonotype was seen more than once but under ten times. V usage is TRBV7-8 and J usage is TRBJ2-5; D perhaps matches TRBD1 (6 bases). Germline V gene sequence: CDR1 SGHVS, CDR2 FQNEAQ. The V and J ends lost 4 bases and 2 bases respectively, with 17 bases between them. This CDR3 contains 16 residues. This chain's CDR3 is CASSSAWGRGQETQYF. The CDR3 region has the DNA TGTGCCAGCAGCTCCGCGTGGGGGCGCGGGCAAGAGACCCAGTACTTC.

The chain joins TRBV20-1 to TRBJ2-5; 8 bases fit TRBD2. The CDR3 loop spans 14 amino acids. Trimming removed 3 bases from V and 2 bases from J; junction bases left unmatched: 5. The germline gives CDR1 DFQATT, CDR2 SNEGSKA (reference sequence). This CDR3 is CSASSRGGQETQYF. CDR3 DNA sequence: TGCAGTGCTAGTTCTCGGGGGGGGCAAGAGACCCAGTACTTC.

The chain couples TRBV28 to TRBJ2-1; TRBD1 aligns across 8 bases. This CDR3 is 12 amino acids long. Germline CDR1 reads MDHEN; CDR2 reads SYDVKM. The V segment lost 8 bases and the J segment 13 bases; nucleotides outside the gene matches: 10. DNA for the CDR3: TGTGCCAGCTGGGCAGGGGGCGGCAACCAGTTCTTC. Amino acids: CASWAGGGNQFF.

The rearrangement joins TRBV2 to TRBJ2-3, with D uncertain. Trimming removed 0 bases at V and 4 bases at J, with 14 bases between. Looked up from germline, CDR1 is SNHLY and CDR2 is FYNNEI. The CDR3 sequence is 16 residues long. CDR3 amino acids: CASSEADWVDPDTQYF. DNA for the CDR3: TGTGCCAGCAGTGAAGCAGACTGGGTAGACCCAGATACGCAGTATTTT.

Concerning this clonotype: Mismatch with germline at one junction end may stem from a read error. The chain combines TRBV7-2 with TRBJ2-3; TRBD2 matches 8 bases. This CDR3 comprises 12 residues. From germline, CDR1 is SGHTA and CDR2 FQGNSA. CDR3 sequence reads: CAIRTSKDTQYF. For the CDR3, the DNA is TGTGCCATCCGGACTAGCAAAGATACGCAGTATTTT. Together with reference TRBV7-2 and TRBJ2-3, the CDR3 gives the full variable domain: GAGVSQSPSNKVTEKGKDVELRCDPISGHTALYWYRQSLGQGLEFLIYFQGNSAPDKSGLPSDRFSAERTGGSVSTLTIQRTQQEDSAVYLCAIRTSKDTQYFGPGTRLTVL.

This clonotype appeared a few times. The rearrangement links TRBV6-5 to TRBJ2-1; TRBD2 aligns across 11 bases. The CDR3 extends over 16 amino acids. Germline V gene lookup returns CDR1 MNHEY and CDR2 SVGAGI. V shed 4 bases, J shed 3 bases, and the junction held 5 bases outside the gene matches. The CDR3 loop reads CASSFSGLAVYNEQFF. The CDR3 coding sequence is TGTGCCAGCAGTTTCTCGGGACTAGCGGTCTACAATGAGCAGTTCTTC.

A few counts support this clonotype. The gene calls are TRBV12-3 or TRBV12-4 and TRBJ2-3; unclear D gene. Trimming removed 3 bases from V and 5 bases from J, with 3 bases in between. The CDR3 consists of 11 residues. CDR3: CASSFRDTQYF. DNA for the CDR3: TGTGCCAGCAGTTTCAGAGATACGCAGTATTTT.